The 25 T cell receptor beta chains below were found in one sample sequenced in a study of human T cells and chemical hapten exposure (dated by TCRdb to 2020 to 2023). The time point label on this specimen signifies: pre-sensitization, week 0. The label giving this sample's treatment or condition can be read as: therapeutic diphenylcyclopropenone sensitization with weekly scalp DPC. Library generation was performed with RACE. Sequencer: NextSeq 500. The public reads were quality trimmed at Q25 with fastp and then assembled into clones with MiXCR by TCRdb, keeping productive beta chains. Rows are unified per CDR3 protein, each entry keeping the most common DNA and genes. In all, the sample holds tens of thousands of distinct CDR3 sequences, and more than 7.5% of those were seen once. The top ten hold nearly 10% of the sample. Sequencing was performed on whole blood, taken in connection with sensitization to the hapten diphenylcyclopropenone (DPC). These TCRs come from a man in his forties or fifties with alopecia areata. Some clones in this sample may be carry-over from other donors' samples.

This rearrangement joins TRBV3-1 to TRBJ2-3, with TRBD1 as a possible D gene (5 bases). The germline gives CDR1 LGHDT, CDR2 YNNKEL (reference sequence). Deletions cut 6 bases from V and 0 bases from J, with 13 bases between. The CDR3 covers 15 residues. CDR3 nucleotides: TGTGCCAGCAGTCCGACAGTTACTAGCACAGATACGCAGTATTTT. Amino acid sequence: CASSPTVTSTDTQYF.

J is TRBJ2-5 and V is TRBV29-1; D ambiguous. Germline values: CDR1 SQVTM, CDR2 ANQGSEA. Trimming took off 3 bases at V and 1 base at J, with 6 bases between the two ends. The CDR3 spans 12 residues. CDR3 in amino acids: CSVDRSQETQYF. The CDR3 DNA reads TGCAGCGTTGACAGGTCCCAAGAGACCCAGTACTTC.

This clonotype was seen repeatedly, ten times or more. The chain recombines TRBV12-3 or TRBV12-4 with TRBJ2-1; D remains ambiguous. Trimming stripped 2 bases from V and 7 bases from J, with 3 bases between. The CDR3 sequence is 11 residues long. CDR3 sequence (DNA): TGTGCCAGCAGTTTAAAGAATGAGCAGTTCTTC. Its protein is CASSLKNEQFF.

The chain couples TRBV15 to TRBJ1-4; D uncertain. The CDR3 contains 13 residues. Germline lookup yields CDR1 LNHNV and CDR2 YYDKDF (reference sequence). V was shortened by 2 bases and J by 5 bases, with 6 bases between the two germline ends. The CDR3 DNA follows: TGTGCCACCAGCAGAATCGGGAATGAAAAACTGTTTTTT. This sequence encodes CATSRIGNEKLFF.

This clonotype was seen only a few times. The J gene is TRBJ2-3, the V gene TRBV2; tentative D call: TRBD2 (6 bases). V was shortened by 4 bases and J by 6 bases, with 11 bases between the two germline ends. This CDR3 is 13 amino acids long. The germline CDR1 and CDR2 sequences are SNHLY and FYNNEI. CDR3 nucleotide sequence: TGTGCCAGCAGTGGGGACTTTGGGGATACGCAGTATTTT. Protein sequence: CASSGDFGDTQYF.

This clonotype was seen a handful of times. The rearrangement uses TRBV5-1 and TRBJ2-3, with D maybe TRBD2 (6 bases). This CDR3 region has 15 residues. Trimming stripped 3 bases from V and 1 base from J, with 12 bases between. The germline gives CDR1 SGHRS, CDR2 YFSETQ. CDR3 loop: CASSSDYRGTDTQYF. The CDR3 DNA follows: TGCGCCAGCAGCTCGGACTATCGGGGCACAGATACGCAGTATTTT.

This clonotype was seen a few times. The rearrangement uses TRBV28 and TRBJ2-6; D is unclear. From germline, CDR1 is MDHEN and CDR2 SYDVKM. V was clipped by 6 bases and J by 0 bases, with 9 bases between them. The CDR3 covers 15 residues. Here the CDR3 DNA reads TGTGCCAGCAGCCTCATTAACTCTGGGGCCAACGTCCTGACTTTC. Amino acids: CASSLINSGANVLTF.

This clonotype has more than one count but fewer than ten. This chain joins TRBV11-2 and TRBJ2-1, with D possibly TRBD1 on 5 matching bases. This CDR3 comprises 15 residues. V lost 4 bases and J lost 0, with 10 bases in between. Germline CDR1 is SGHAT and CDR2 is FQNNGV. The CDR3 DNA reads as TGTGCCAGCAGCTCCAGGGTCAGCTCCTACAATGAGCAGTTCTTC. Translating it yields CASSSRVSSYNEQFF.

J is TRBJ2-7 and V is TRBV6-5; D remains ambiguous. The V and J ends lost 5 bases and 4 bases respectively, with 12 bases between them. The CDR3 spans 13 residues. Looked up from germline, CDR1 is MNHEY and CDR2 is SVGAGI. The CDR3 DNA sequence: TGTGCCAGCAGTAAAGTAAGATGGTACGAGCAGTACTTC. Protein: CASSKVRWYEQYF.

V and J are TRBV28 and TRBJ2-7; D call uncertain. Germline V gene data show CDR1 as MDHEN and CDR2 as SYDVKM. The CDR3 extends over 16 amino acids. Trimming left V 5 bases short and J 7 bases short, with 24 bases between. The CDR3 DNA follows: TGTGCCAGCAGTGCCCGGGCTTTAAAATCGCCGATAGAGCAGTACTTC. It is translated as CASSARALKSPIEQYF.

The V and J genes are TRBV12-3 or TRBV12-4 and TRBJ2-6, with 7 bases that match TRBD1. The CDR3 is made up of 19 amino acids. The J segment lost 0 bases and the V segment lost 8 bases, leaving 16 bases of the junction unmatched. The CDR3: CASHKTGARASSGANVLTF. The CDR3 bases are TGTGCCAGCCATAAAACAGGGGCACGCGCCTCCTCTGGGGCCAACGTCCTGACTTTC.

There are many counts of this clonotype. The chain has TRBV5-1 and TRBJ2-7, with 8 bases matching TRBD1. After removal of 0 bases from V and 5 bases from J, the junction contained 7 bases not matched to a gene. The CDR3 is 15 amino acids. Per the germline V gene, CDR1 is SGHRS and CDR2 is YFSETQ. CDR3 protein: CASSLAQAGGDEQYF. The CDR3 bases are TGCGCCAGCAGCTTGGCCCAGGCAGGGGGCGACGAGCAGTACTTC.

Many counts were recorded for this clonotype. This chain links TRBV3-1 with TRBJ1-1; D might be TRBD1 (5 bases). CDR3 length: 14 residues. The germline V gene has CDR1 LGHDT and CDR2 YNNKEL (reference sequence). V gave up 3 bases and J gave up 4 bases, with 12 bases separating them. The CDR3 nucleotides read TGTGCCAGCAGCCAGAACGGGGGAAGCACTGAAGCTTTCTTT. Amino acids: CASSQNGGSTEAFF.

The chain is built from TRBV11-2 and TRBJ2-2, with 11 bases aligning to TRBD2. V was clipped by 6 bases and J by 1 base; unmatched bases: 4. The germline CDR1 and CDR2 sequences are SGHAT and FQNNGV. This CDR3 contains 16 residues. Written as DNA, the CDR3 is TGTGCCAGCAGATGGGGACTAGCGGTGAACACCGGGGAGCTGTTTTTT. It yields the protein CASRWGLAVNTGELFF.

This clonotype was observed many times. V usage is TRBV6-2 or TRBV6-3 and J usage is TRBJ2-3, with D possibly matching TRBD2 (5 bases). CDR1 MNHEY and CDR2 SVGEGT come from the germline V gene. Between the trimmed V and J ends, which lost 7 bases and 1 base, there was a span of 18 bases. The CDR3 runs to 16 residues. CDR3 nucleotide sequence: TGTGCCAGCATCCCAGGAGGAAACCGTCGCACAGATACGCAGTATTTT. It translates to CASIPGGNRRTDTQYF.

This clonotype was seen repeatedly, ten times or more. The chain couples TRBV18 to TRBJ2-5; a weak D match, TRBD1 (6 bases). The ends were cut back, 3 bases at V and 4 bases at J, with 12 bases in the middle. From germline, CDR1 is KGHSH and CDR2 LQKENI. CDR3 size: 14 residues. The CDR3 DNA sequence: TGTGCCAGCTCACCGTCTAGGGGGACAGAGACCCAGTACTTC. As protein: CASSPSRGTETQYF.

This clonotype was counted at least ten times. This sequence joins TRBV29-1 and TRBJ2-1; TRBD2 matches 9 bases. This CDR3 has 15 residues. Germline CDR1 reads SQVTM; CDR2 reads ANQGSEA. V lost 2 bases and J lost 0; bases outside the gene matches: 2. This CDR3 reads CSVERAGGSYNEQFF. DNA for the CDR3: TGCAGCGTTGAAAGAGCGGGGGGCTCCTACAATGAGCAGTTCTTC.

The chain uses TRBV20-1 and TRBJ2-3; the match to TRBD2 covers 7 bases. This CDR3 is 16 amino acids long. The germline gives CDR1 DFQATT, CDR2 SNEGSKA (reference sequence). V was clipped by 5 bases and J by 2 bases; unmatched bases: 13. The CDR3 is CSALTPGGGNTDTQYF. The CDR3, as DNA: TGCAGTGCTCTCACCCCTGGCGGGGGAAACACAGATACGCAGTATTTT.

This clonotype was counted many times. The chain employs TRBV24-1 and TRBJ2-1, with 9 bases aligning to TRBD2. The length of the CDR3 is 15 residues. Germline assignment: CDR1 KGHDR and CDR2 SFDVKD. V was pared by 5 bases and J by 5 bases, with 6 bases of the junction left unmatched. The CDR3 region is CATSVSGLADNEQFF. The CDR3, as DNA: TGTGCCACCAGTGTGTCGGGACTAGCAGACAATGAGCAGTTCTTC.

Worth noting for this clonotype: A read error may account for a junction end that differs from germline. This chain links TRBV7-6 with TRBJ2-2; tentatively, D is TRBD1 (6 bases). This CDR3 is 16 amino acids long. Germline lookup yields CDR1 SGHVS and CDR2 FNYEAQ. The CDR3 DNA sequence: TGTGTCAGCAGCGACGAAAGGACAGATTTTACCGGGGAGCTGTTTTTT. Amino acids: CVSSDERTDFTGELFF.

This clonotype was observed a few times. The chain has TRBV7-3 and TRBJ2-1; TRBD1 might be the D (7 bases). Trimming left V 5 bases short and J 3 bases short, with 14 bases between. The V gene's germline CDR1 is SGHTA and CDR2 FQGTGA. This CDR3 is 15 amino acids long. CDR3 in DNA: TGTGCCAGCAGCAGTAGACAGGGAGGCTACAATGAGCAGTTCTTC. Translating gives CASSSRQGGYNEQFF.

The chain couples TRBV7-2 to TRBJ2-7; no clear D. The germline V gene has CDR1 SGHTA and CDR2 FQGNSA. Trimming removed 5 bases at V and 9 bases at J, with 14 bases between. This CDR3 contains 12 residues. CDR3 DNA sequence: TGTGCCAGCAGCCCGCCCTCCCCTTGGCAGTACTTC. It yields the protein CASSPPSPWQYF.

The chain recombines TRBV12-3 or TRBV12-4 with TRBJ2-1, with TRBD2 matching over 12 bases. This CDR3 spans 14 amino acids. The ends lost 5 bases at V and 9 bases at J; junction bases unmatched: 5. The CDR3 sequence is CASSLPGLAGEQFF. CDR3 coding DNA: TGTGCCAGCAGTCTTCCGGGACTAGCGGGTGAGCAGTTCTTC.

This clonotype was counted at least ten times. The chain employs TRBV18 and TRBJ1-6; D is possibly TRBD1 (6 bases). V lost 4 bases and J 7 bases, leaving 11 bases between the germline ends. The V gene's germline CDR1 is KGHSH and CDR2 LQKENI. This CDR3 has 14 amino acids. CDR3 DNA: TGTGCCAGCTCACTGGACAGAGGGAATTCACCCCTCCACTTT. Its translation is CASSLDRGNSPLHF.

The chain couples TRBV28 to TRBJ1-5; a possible D gene is TRBD1 (5 bases). V was pared by 2 bases and J by 7 bases, with 15 bases between. Looked up from germline, CDR1 is MDHEN and CDR2 is SYDVKM. This CDR3 has 15 residues. The CDR3 region has the DNA TGTGCCAGCAGTTTAGGGACCCAGGGTTGGCAGCCCCAGCATTTT. This codes for CASSLGTQGWQPQHF. Full variable domain (missing parts from reference TRBV28 and TRBJ1-5): DVKVTQSSRYLVKRTGEKVFLECVQDMDHENMFWYRQDPGLGLRLIYFSYDVKMKEKGDIPEGYSVSREKKERFSLILESASTNQTSMYLCASSLGTQGWQPQHFGDGTRLSIL.